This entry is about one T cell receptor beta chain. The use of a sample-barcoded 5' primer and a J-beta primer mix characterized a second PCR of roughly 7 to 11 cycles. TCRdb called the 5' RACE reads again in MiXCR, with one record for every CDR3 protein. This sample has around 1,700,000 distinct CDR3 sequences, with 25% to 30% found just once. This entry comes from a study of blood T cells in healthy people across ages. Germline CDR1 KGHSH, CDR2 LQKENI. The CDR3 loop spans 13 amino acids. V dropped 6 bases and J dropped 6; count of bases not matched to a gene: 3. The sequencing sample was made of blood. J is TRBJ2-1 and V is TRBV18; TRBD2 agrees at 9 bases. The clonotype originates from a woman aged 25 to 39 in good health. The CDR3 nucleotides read TGTGCCAGCTCGCGGACTAGCGTCAATGAGCAGTTCTTC. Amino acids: CASSRTSVNEQFF.